This entry lists 26 T cell receptor beta chains sequenced from one sample in a study of tumor and adjacent non-tumor tissue in lung cancer. TCRbeta libraries were built with three rounds of nested PCR, modified from ARM-PCR. MiXCR was run by TCRdb on the multiplex PCR reads, yielding one entry per CDR3 protein. The data hold about 110,000 distinct CDR3 sequences, with 60% to 70% observed a single time. No cell sorting was done before RNA was extracted from the tissue. More than 3 cm separated this lung sample from the edge of the tumor. Sequencing was done on a sample of distant non-tumor lung tissue. These receptor sequences come from a man aged 55 to 70 with non-small cell lung cancer.

Points on this clonotype: As the CDR3 is not closed by the conserved phenylalanine or tryptophan, this likely results from a read error. The DNA is left out, because the CDR3 cannot be placed on it with certainty; the CDR3 is given as TCRdb lists it. The V call is TRBV24-1, the J call TRBJ1-5; the table's D call of TRBD1 was not tested on the DNA. Germline V lookup: CDR1 KGHDR, CDR2 SFDVKD. The CDR3 totals 15 residues, both ends included. CDR3 in amino acids: CATSGGQWGNQPKHC.

Concerning this clonotype itself: An end of the junction differs from the germline gene, which may be a read error. The genes are TRBV11-1 and TRBJ1-1; D unclear. The germline V gene has CDR1 SGHAT and CDR2 FQDESV (reference sequence). The CDR3 is made up of 14 amino acids. The CDR3 sequence: CPSSLSACETEAFF. In DNA, the CDR3 is TGTCCCAGTAGCTTATCGGCGTGCGAGACTGAAGCTTTCTTT.

Comments on this clonotype: A much bigger clone sits one base away, suggesting this may be a read error. The chain joins TRBV6-5 to TRBJ2-1; D is uncertain. This CDR3 spans 14 amino acids. V was shortened by 5 bases and J by 2 bases, with 10 bases between the two germline ends. CDR1 is MNHEY, CDR2 SVGAGI, per germline. In DNA form, the CDR3 reads TGTGCCAGCAGTCATATAGGCCCCTACAATGAGCAGTTCTTC. It translates to CASSHIGPYNEQFF.

With respect to this clonotype: One base away lies a much larger clone, so this may be a sequencing read error. The chain carries TRBV28 and TRBJ2-2, with D possibly being TRBD1 (6 bases). The germline CDR1 and CDR2 sequences are MDHEN and SYDVKM. The CDR3 length is 13 residues. CDR3 in DNA: TGTGCCAGGAGTTTACAGGGATCCGGGGAGCTGTTTTTT. Its protein is CARSLQGSGELFF. Full variable domain (outside the CDR3, taken from reference TRBV28 and TRBJ2-2): DVKVTQSSRYLVKRTGEKVFLECVQDMDHENMFWYRQDPGLGLRLIYFSYDVKMKEKGDIPEGYSVSREKKERFSLILESASTNQTSMYLCARSLQGSGELFFGEGSRLTVL.

CDR3 amino acids: CASRSDGNQPQHF. The CDR3 DNA is TGTGCCAGTAGATCGGACGGGAATCAGCCCCAGCATTTT. The chain couples TRBV25-1 to TRBJ1-5; D not resolved. V gave up 9 bases and J gave up 4 bases, with 13 bases separating them. The length of the CDR3 is 13 residues. Germline values: CDR1 MGHDK, CDR2 SYGVNS.

As for this clonotype: The conserved closing phenylalanine or tryptophan is absent in this CDR3, likely reflecting a read error. The DNA is omitted, as the CDR3 cannot be located on it reliably, and the CDR3 follows TCRdb's listing. The rearrangement links TRBV11-3 to TRBJ2-2; whether TRBD1, the table's D call, matches the DNA was not checked. Germline loops: CDR1 SGHNT, CDR2 YENEEA. The CDR3 sequence runs 15 residues, both termini included. CDR3 sequence reads: CASSQGGGNTGELLI.

To note about this clonotype: One end of the junction is discordant with germline, which a read error may explain. J is TRBJ2-1 and V is TRBV7-8; TRBD2 matches at 10 bases. CDR3 size: 16 residues. Germline-derived CDR1 and CDR2 are SGHVS and FQNEAQ. The CDR3 DNA is TGTGCTAGCAGCTCTCCCAGCGGGGGGGCCGGTAATGATCAGTTCTTC. This codes for CASSSPSGGAGNDQFF.

With respect to this clonotype: One junction end does not reproduce the germline sequence, and a read error may be involved. J is TRBJ2-5 and V is TRBV12-3 or TRBV12-4; tentatively, D is TRBD2 (7 bases). CDR3 size: 17 residues. The CDR3 protein is CASSAQLEGGPGETQYF. The CDR3 DNA reads TGTGCCAGCAGTGCCCAACTAGAGGGGGGGCCAGGAGAGACCCAGTATTTC.

Comment on this clonotype: Since the CDR3 does not end with the conserved phenylalanine or tryptophan, this likely comes from a read error. The DNA is omitted, as the CDR3 cannot be located on it reliably, and the CDR3 follows TCRdb's listing. The gene calls are TRBV6-5 and TRBJ1-2; the table's D call, TRBD1, was not checked against the DNA. The CDR3 has 15 residues if both end residues are counted. The germline CDR1 and CDR2 sequences are MNHEY and SVGAGI. This chain's CDR3 is CASRSTTGVDYGYII.

This clonotype occurred many times. The chain has TRBV29-1 and TRBJ2-7, with 8 bases identical to TRBD1. V shed 4 bases and J 10 bases; nucleotides not matched to a gene: 12. CDR3 length equals 13 residues. CDR1 SQVTM and CDR2 ANQGSEA come from the germline V gene. The CDR3: CSVATDRARVQYF. CDR3 DNA sequence: TGCAGCGTTGCAACGGACAGGGCGCGGGTTCAGTACTTC.

The table lists this clonotype with a count of one. A read error may produce the germline difference seen at one junction end. The chain combines TRBV7-9 with TRBJ1-5; the match to TRBD1 covers 8 bases. Per the germline V gene, CDR1 is SEHNR and CDR2 is FQNEAQ (reference sequence). CDR3 size: 16 residues. CDR3 bases: TGTGCCAGCAGCTTAGACGGGACAGGTAGCATTCAGTCCCAGCATTTT. This sequence encodes CASSLDGTGSIQSQHF.

A few counts support this clonotype. This clone may be a read error of a much larger clone one base away. This chain links TRBV5-4 with TRBJ1-1; tentative D call: TRBD1 (5 bases). V lost 5 bases and J 1 base, leaving 12 bases between the germline ends. Germline V gives CDR1 SGHNT, CDR2 YYREEE (reference sequence). This CDR3 region has 14 residues. The DNA for the CDR3 is TGTGCCAGCAGGAGGGACTGGGGGAACACTGAAGCTTTCTTT. Amino acid sequence: CASRRDWGNTEAFF. The full variable domain, rest sourced from reference TRBV5-4 and TRBJ1-1, is ETGVTQSPTHLIKTRGQQVTLRCSSQSGHNTVSWYQQALGQGPQFIFQYYREEENGRGNFPPRFSGLQFPNYSSELNVNALELDDSALYLCASRRDWGNTEAFFGQGTRLTVV.

This clonotype occurred once. It is likely a read error, because the conserved phenylalanine at the end of the CDR3 is missing. The DNA is left out, because the CDR3 cannot be placed on it with certainty; the CDR3 is given as TCRdb lists it. The chain's CDR3 is CASSETRGVGYEQYI. The chain is built from TRBV6-1 and TRBJ2-7; TRBD1, the table's D call, was not compared with the DNA. CDR1 is MNHNS and CDR2 is SASEGT in the germline V gene. Both ends counted, the CDR3 spans 15 residues.

The chain is built from TRBV20-1 and TRBJ2-1, with a tentative D call TRBD2 (6 bases). V was clipped by 5 bases and J by 0 bases, with 17 bases between them. The germline V gene encodes CDR1 DFQATT and CDR2 SNEGSKA (reference sequence). The CDR3 has 16 residues. The CDR3 loop reads CSAPRPRGSSYNEQFF. The CDR3 nucleotides are TGCAGTGCTCCCAGACCCCGGGGGAGCTCCTACAATGAGCAGTTCTTC.

A word on this clonotype: One junction end does not reproduce the germline sequence, and a read error may be involved. The chain is built from TRBV7-9 and TRBJ2-7; weak D call: TRBD2 (6 bases). CDR3 length: 10 residues. Per the germline V gene, CDR1 is SEHNR and CDR2 is FQNEAQ (reference sequence). The CDR3 DNA follows: TGTGCCAACAGCCTCGGGACTTTGTACTTC. This translates into CANSLGTLYF.

With respect to this clonotype: Given the absence of the conserved phenylalanine or tryptophan at the CDR3 end, a read error is likely. The V and J genes are TRBV6-5 and TRBJ2-1, with 13 bases aligning to TRBD2. This CDR3 region has 22 residues. Germline CDR1 and CDR2: MNHEY and SVGAGI. The CDR3 here is CATSRGLAGEFGYGGSYKEQFL. As DNA, the CDR3 is TGTGCCACCAGTCGCGGACTAGCGGGAGAATTTGGTTATGGGGGTTCCTACAAAGAGCAGTTCTTA.

Notes on this clonotype: Being one base from a much bigger clone, this may be a read error. The chain links TRBV5-6 to TRBJ2-7, with 8 positions matching TRBD2. This CDR3 region has 15 residues. Germline CDR1 is SGHDT and CDR2 is YYEEEE. The CDR3 is CANSLVGSGGLEQYF. CDR3 nucleotide sequence: TGTGCCAACAGCTTGGTCGGCTCGGGGGGGCTCGAGCAGTACTTC.

This clonotype was detected only a few times. Lacking the conserved final phenylalanine or tryptophan, this CDR3 likely reflects a read error. The chain's CDR3 is CATSDVGQCNEQFL. The CDR3 DNA is TGTGCCACCAGTGATGTGGGACAGTGCAATGAGCAGTTCTTA. This chain links TRBV24-1 with TRBJ2-1, with 7 bases fitting TRBD1. The V gene end was trimmed by 3 bases and the J gene end by 6 bases; junction bases not matched to a gene: 4. The CDR3 extends over 14 amino acids. Germline CDR1 KGHDR, CDR2 SFDVKD.

On this clonotype itself: The conserved closing phenylalanine or tryptophan is absent in this CDR3, likely reflecting a read error. This chain uses TRBV6-2 or TRBV6-3 with TRBJ2-5; D gene uncertain. Between the trimmed V and J ends, which lost 4 bases and 8 bases, there was a span of 11 bases. Germline V CDR1 and CDR2: MNHEY, SVGEGT. This CDR3 has 12 amino acids. CDR3 amino acids: CASSSGRRTQYI. DNA for the CDR3: TGTGCCAGCAGTTCCGGCCGGCGCACCCAGTACATC.

The sample holds many counts of this clonotype. This chain connects TRBV29-1 to TRBJ2-7; unclear D gene. The CDR3 length is 12 residues. Germline V gene lookup returns CDR1 SQVTM and CDR2 ANQGSEA. Trimming took off 5 bases at V and 1 base at J, with 9 bases between the two ends. The CDR3 here is CSVKGNSYEQYF. In DNA form, the CDR3 reads TGCAGCGTTAAAGGGAATTCCTACGAGCAGTACTTC.

This clonotype was observed a handful of times. V gene TRBV5-1 combines with J gene TRBJ2-1, with TRBD2 matching 15 bases. Germline V gives CDR1 SGHRS, CDR2 YFSETQ. The CDR3 extends over 16 amino acids. J was trimmed by 10 bases and V by 5 bases; bases with no gene match: 10. CDR3 sequence (DNA): TGCGCCAGCAGTCTGGGACTAGCGGGAGGACGATCCGAGCAGTTCTTC. This codes for CASSLGLAGGRSEQFF. The full variable domain, in which reference TRBV5-1 and TRBJ2-1 provide the parts outside the CDR3, is KAGVTQTPRYLIKTRGQQVTLSCSPISGHRSVSWYQQTPGQGLQFLFEYFSETQRNKGNFPGRFSGRQFSNSRSEMNVSTLELGDSALYLCASSLGLAGGRSEQFFGPGTRLTVL.

Details on this clonotype: Since a much larger clone is just one base distant, this may be a read error. V gene TRBV6-1 combines with J gene TRBJ2-5; either TRBD1 or TRBD2 may supply D (6 bases each). The CDR3 is 16 amino acids. Germline CDR1 reads MNHNS; CDR2 reads SASEGT. The DNA of the CDR3 is TGTACCAGCACCGGGGGAATCTACAGGGACCAAGAGACCCAGTACTTC. It codes for CTSTGGIYRDQETQYF.

This clonotype was detected only once. One junction end disagrees with the germline gene, perhaps due to a read error. V and J are TRBV7-2 and TRBJ2-1; D unclear. The CDR3 is 12 residues long. CDR1 SGHTA and CDR2 FQGNSA come from the germline V gene. CDR3 in amino acids: CASSSLTDEQFF. The DNA of the CDR3 is TGTGCCAGTAGCTCTCTCACGGATGAGCAGTTCTTC. The whole variable domain, remainder taken from reference TRBV7-2 and TRBJ2-1, is GAGVSQSPSNKVTEKGKDVELRCDPISGHTALYWYRQSLGQGLEFLIYFQGNSAPDKSGLPSDRFSAERTGGSVSTLTIQRTQQEDSAVYLCASSSLTDEQFFGPGTRLTVL.

This clonotype appeared many times. The chain has TRBV13 and TRBJ1-3; 7 nucleotides agree with TRBD1. The length of the CDR3 is 13 residues. Trimming at V came to 2 bases and at J to 10 bases, leaving 5 bases not matched to a gene. CDR1 and CDR2 from the germline V gene are PRHDT and FYEKMQ (reference sequence). Here the CDR3 DNA reads TGTGCCAGCAGCTTAACAGGGGAAAGGACCATATATTTT. It yields the protein CASSLTGERTIYF.

Of note for this clonotype: It may be a read error: a sequence one base away is much more abundant. J is TRBJ1-1 and V is TRBV5-1; D perhaps matches TRBD1 (5 bases). CDR1 and CDR2 (germline): SGHRS, YFSETQ. The CDR3 spans 14 residues. Between the trimmed V and J ends, which lost 1 base and 4 bases, there was a span of 11 bases. The CDR3 DNA follows: TGCGCCAGCAGCTTGTCGGTAAGGGGCACTGAAGCTTTCTTT. This translates into CASSLSVRGTEAFF.

Notes on this clonotype: The junction shows a germline mismatch at one end, possibly a read error. J is TRBJ1-5 and V is TRBV7-9, with TRBD1 matching 8 bases. The CDR3 length is 16 residues. Germline V gene lookup returns CDR1 SEHNR and CDR2 FQNEAQ (reference sequence). CDR3 DNA sequence: TGTGCCAGCAGCTTAGACGGGACAGGTAGCAGTCAGCCCCAGCTTTTT. Amino acid sequence: CASSLDGTGSSQPQLF.